This TCR beta chain was identified in a study of blood T cell repertoires in COVID-19. Study-level information: Both acute and convalescent COVID-19 samples were obtained from the United States, Italy and Spain.

In the authors' methods: Nucleated cell number was recorded as an estimate derived from reference gene primer amplification. Sequencing was performed with immunoSEQ multiplex PCR; in TCRdb, only in-frame clones are kept and a portion is missing. V and J calls and clone size follow that table, whereas D and trimming were derived from the DNA. The sample records under 300,000 clones, roughly 93% being singletons. Everyone who took part was about 18 to 90 years old, and they came from about 25 US areas. Participants' reported clinical history set cohort assignment. The CDR3 totals 15 residues. CDR1 and CDR2 (germline): SGHDT, YYEEEE. Trimming took 0 bases from V and 7 from J; bases not matched to a gene: 6.

The sequence came from a woman in her 40s with acute COVID-19. Material: PBMCs or T cells enriched from blood (not recorded which). The rearrangement uses TRBV5-6 and TRBJ2-7; the match to TRBD2 covers 11 bases. This chain's CDR3 is CASSLGSGGAEEQYF. As DNA, the CDR3 is TGTGCCAGCAGCTTGGGTAGCGGGGGGGCCGAGGAGCAGTACTTC.